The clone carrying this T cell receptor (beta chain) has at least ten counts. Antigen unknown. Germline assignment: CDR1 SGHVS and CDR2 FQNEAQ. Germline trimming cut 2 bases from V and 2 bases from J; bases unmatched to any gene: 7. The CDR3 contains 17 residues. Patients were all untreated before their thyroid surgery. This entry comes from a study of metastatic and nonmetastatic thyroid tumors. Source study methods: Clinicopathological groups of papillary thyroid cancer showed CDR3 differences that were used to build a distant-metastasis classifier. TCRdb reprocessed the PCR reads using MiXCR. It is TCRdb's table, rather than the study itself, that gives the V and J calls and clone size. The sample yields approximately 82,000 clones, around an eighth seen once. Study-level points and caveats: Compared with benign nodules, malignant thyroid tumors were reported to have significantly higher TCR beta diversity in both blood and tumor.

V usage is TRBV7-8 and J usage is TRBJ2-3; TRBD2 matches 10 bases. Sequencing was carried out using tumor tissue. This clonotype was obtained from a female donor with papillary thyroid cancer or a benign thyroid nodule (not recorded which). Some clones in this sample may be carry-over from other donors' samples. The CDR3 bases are TGTGCCAGCAGCTTACTAGGACTAGCGGACTTCACAGATACGCAGTATTTT. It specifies CASSLLGLADFTDTQYF.